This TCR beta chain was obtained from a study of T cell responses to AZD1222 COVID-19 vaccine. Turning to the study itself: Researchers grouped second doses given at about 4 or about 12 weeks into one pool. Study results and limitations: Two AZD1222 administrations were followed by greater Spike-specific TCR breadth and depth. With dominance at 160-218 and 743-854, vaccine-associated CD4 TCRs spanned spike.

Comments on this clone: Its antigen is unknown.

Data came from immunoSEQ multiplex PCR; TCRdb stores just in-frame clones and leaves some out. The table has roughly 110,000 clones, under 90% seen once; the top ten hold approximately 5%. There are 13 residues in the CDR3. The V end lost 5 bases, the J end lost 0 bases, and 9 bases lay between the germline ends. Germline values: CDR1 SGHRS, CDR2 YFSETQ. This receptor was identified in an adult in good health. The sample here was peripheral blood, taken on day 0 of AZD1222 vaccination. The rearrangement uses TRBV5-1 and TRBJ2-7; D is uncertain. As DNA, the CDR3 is TGCGCCAGCAGGCCCCCGAGCTCCTACGAGCAGTACTTC. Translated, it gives CASRPPSSYEQYF.